This TCR beta chain was sequenced in a study of blood T cell repertoires in COVID-19. Study background: The study drew acute and convalescent COVID-19 samples from the United States, Italy and Spain.

Study processing details: Scientists estimated how many nucleated cells there were by amplifying reference gene primers. Only in-frame clones appear in the TCRdb table, and some are missing; sequencing was by immunoSEQ multiplex PCR. V, J and clone size reflect that table, while D and trimming were determined from the DNA. The table lists about 360,000 clones, more than 70% of them singletons. Recruitment covered about two dozen US areas and drew participants whose ages spanned about 18 to 95 years. Participants reported their clinical history, and cohort assignment relied on those reports. The CDR3 has 12 residues. V shed 10 bases and J 4 bases; nucleotides not matched to a gene: 5.

Sequenced sample: PBMCs or T cells enriched from blood (not recorded which). This TCR derives from a man in his thirties or forties who had recovered from COVID-19. The V call is TRBV12-3 or TRBV12-4, the J call TRBJ1-2, with 8 bases that match TRBD1. CDR3 nucleotide sequence: TGTGCCATCTACGACAGGGGCTATGGCTACACCTTC. This encodes CAIYDRGYGYTF.